This passage covers 22 T cell receptor beta chains from one sample sequenced in a study of prognosis after radiotherapy for stage I lung cancer. Using two-round multiplex PCR, the authors amplified TCR beta CDR3 from genomic DNA. TRBV and TRBJ genes each had their own specific primers in first-round PCR. From the multiplex PCR reads, TCRdb called clonotypes with MiXCR, one entry per CDR3 protein. The sample holds 30,000 to 40,000 distinct CDR3 sequences, less than 35% seen once. Sequenced material: PBMCs, taken before or after stereotactic body radiation therapy (not recorded which). Receptors originate from a donor over 45 with non-small cell lung cancer.

This chain links TRBV6-2 or TRBV6-3 with TRBJ1-1; weak D call: TRBD1 (5 bases). CDR3 length: 12 residues. Germline V lookup: CDR1 MNHEY, CDR2 SVGEGT. Trimming removed 7 bases from V and 3 bases from J, with 9 bases in between. DNA of the CDR3: TGTGCCAGCAACGGGGCGCACACTGAAGCTTTCTTT. It codes for CASNGAHTEAFF.

In this sample, this clonotype turned up many times. This chain joins TRBV28 and TRBJ1-4; 7 bases map to TRBD1. The CDR3 has 15 residues. V dropped 6 bases and J dropped 5; count of bases not matched to a gene: 9. The germline V gene encodes CDR1 MDHEN and CDR2 SYDVKM. This CDR3 reads CASSPGTAYNEKLFF. Here the CDR3 DNA reads TGTGCCAGCAGCCCTGGGACAGCCTACAATGAAAAACTGTTTTTT.

The V call is TRBV5-1, the J call TRBJ2-2, with D unresolved. Germline V CDR1 and CDR2: SGHRS, YFSETQ. The CDR3 sequence is 15 residues long. V lost 2 bases, J lost 8 bases, and 16 bases lay in between. As DNA, the CDR3 is TGCGCCAGCAGCTTTTCCGGGCCCGGTGGTGGGGAGCTGTTTTTT. Protein sequence: CASSFSGPGGGELFF.

As for this clonotype: In this CDR3 the conserved last residue, phenylalanine or tryptophan, is missing, so a read error is likely. The rearrangement links TRBV19 to TRBJ2-7; the D gene is possibly TRBD1 (5 bases). CDR3 size: 15 residues. The V end was cut by 6 bases, the J end by 4 bases, with 19 bases between. CDR1 LNHDA and CDR2 SQIVND come from the germline V gene (reference sequence). The CDR3 here is CASSPAATGMYEQYS. As DNA, the CDR3 is TGTGCCAGTAGCCCCGCCGCAACAGGAATGTACGAGCAGTACTCC.

This clonotype has a count of ten or more. The genes are TRBV7-3 and TRBJ2-7, with no clear D. V was cut by 5 bases and J by 2 bases, with 10 bases left in between. The germline CDR1 and CDR2 sequences are SGHTA and FQGTGA. CDR3 length: 13 amino acids. The CDR3 DNA is TGTGCCAGCAGCCCGGGTCCCACCTACGAGCAGTACTTC. Amino acid sequence: CASSPGPTYEQYF.

This clonotype has at least ten counts. This chain connects TRBV5-1 to TRBJ2-1; 7 positions match TRBD2. J lost 10 bases, V lost 0 bases, and 13 bases had no gene match. The CDR3 is 16 amino acids. In germline, CDR1 is SGHRS, CDR2 YFSETQ. The CDR3 DNA sequence: TGCGCCAGCAGCTTGGCCCCGGGGGGTACCCCCCGCGAGCAGTTCTTC. It translates to CASSLAPGGTPREQFF.

This clonotype occurred many times. V usage is TRBV11-1 and J usage is TRBJ1-5; possible D gene TRBD1, 5 bases. Trimming removed 1 base from V and 11 bases from J, with 12 bases in between. CDR3 length: 13 amino acids. Germline lookup yields CDR1 SGHAT and CDR2 FQDESV (reference sequence). CDR3 region: CASSLDQGLAQHF. As DNA, the CDR3 is TGTGCCAGCAGCTTAGATCAGGGCTTGGCCCAGCATTTT.

This clonotype was seen at least ten times. This chain uses TRBV6-1 with TRBJ2-2, with D unresolved. From germline, CDR1 is MNHNS and CDR2 SASEGT. V lost 8 bases and J 7 bases, leaving 14 bases between the germline ends. This CDR3 has 13 amino acids. The CDR3 here is CASGGDFGGELFF. CDR3 nucleotide sequence: TGTGCCAGCGGTGGGGATTTCGGCGGGGAGCTGTTTTTT.

In this sample, this clonotype turned up many times. The chain is built from TRBV15 and TRBJ2-5, with 7 bases fitting TRBD1. The J segment lost 1 base and the V segment lost 0 bases, leaving 2 bases of the junction unmatched. The CDR3 totals 15 residues. Per germline, CDR1 LNHNV and CDR2 YYDKDF (reference sequence). CDR3 in DNA: TGTGCCACCAGCAGAGAACAGGGGTTCCAAGAGACCCAGTACTTC. Translated: CATSREQGFQETQYF.

This clonotype was counted a few times. This rearrangement joins TRBV20-1 to TRBJ2-1; D unclear. The CDR3 covers 11 residues. Germline V CDR1 and CDR2: DFQATT, SNEGSKA (reference sequence). V shed 5 bases and J shed 7 bases, with 9 bases lying between them. The CDR3 here is CSAHSLNEQFF. CDR3 DNA: TGCAGTGCTCACTCTCTGAATGAGCAGTTCTTC.

This clonotype was seen just once. A far larger clone is only one base removed, so a read error is likely. The rearrangement uses TRBV28 and TRBJ1-2; 7 bases map to TRBD1. CDR1 is MDHEN and CDR2 is SYDVKM in the germline V gene. This CDR3 is built from 13 residues. Written as DNA, the CDR3 is TGTGCCAGCAGCTCGGGACAGAACTATTGCTACACCTTC. The encoded protein is CASSSGQNYCYTF.

About this clonotype itself: Since no conserved phenylalanine or tryptophan closes the CDR3, a read error is the likely cause. The V and J genes are TRBV9 and TRBJ2-3; D is uncertain. The germline V gene has CDR1 SGDLS and CDR2 YYNGEE. Trimming pared 3 bases from V and 3 bases from J, leaving 5 bases between. This CDR3 has 12 amino acids. CDR3 sequence reads: CASSAGTDTQYS. CDR3 DNA sequence: TGTGCCAGCAGCGCGGGTACAGATACGCAGTATTCT.

There are many counts of this clonotype. The chain joins TRBV5-1 to TRBJ1-4; 7 nucleotides agree with TRBD1. V shed 4 bases and J 8 bases; nucleotides not matched to a gene: 11. The CDR3 runs 15 residues. Germline V CDR1 and CDR2: SGHRS, YFSETQ. DNA for the CDR3: TGCGCCAGCAGCCAACGACAGGGTGGAGGCGAAAAACTGTTTTTT. It specifies CASSQRQGGGEKLFF.

Remarks on this clonotype: This may be a read error, as it is one base from a much larger clone. The rearrangement links TRBV12-3 or TRBV12-4 to TRBJ1-1; maybe TRBD1 (5 bases). The CDR3 extends over 8 amino acids. CDR3 DNA sequence: TGTGCTTGCCCCGGGGCTCTCTTT. This sequence encodes CACPGALF.

The chain couples TRBV5-1 to TRBJ2-1; 11 bases are shared with TRBD2. With 5 bases clipped from V and 8 bases from J, the junction kept 3 bases outside the gene matches. The CDR3 is 13 amino acids. Germline values: CDR1 SGHRS, CDR2 YFSETQ. The CDR3 loop reads CASRLAGAYEQFF. CDR3 nucleotides: TGCGCCAGCAGACTAGCGGGAGCGTATGAGCAGTTCTTC.

The chain recombines TRBV7-3 with TRBJ2-1; D may match TRBD1 or TRBD2 (6 bases each). This CDR3 region has 13 residues. Looked up from germline, CDR1 is SGHTA and CDR2 is FQGTGA. Trimming pared 5 bases from V and 10 bases from J, leaving 15 bases between. CDR3 region: CASSATGAREQFF. In DNA, the CDR3 is TGTGCCAGCAGCGCGACGGGGGCCCGGGAGCAGTTCTTC.

This clonotype occurred many times. V is TRBV19 and J is TRBJ2-7; D gene uncertain. The CDR3 extends over 13 amino acids. The germline V gene has CDR1 LNHDA and CDR2 SQIVND (reference sequence). V gave up 4 bases and J gave up 0 bases, with 7 bases separating them. CDR3 DNA: TGTGCCAGTAGTAAGGTCAGCTCCTACGAGCAGTACTTC. Translated: CASSKVSSYEQYF.

This clonotype occurred many times. The CDR3: CASRHRTGSANVLTF. CDR3 DNA: TGTGCCAGCAGGCATCGGACAGGGTCAGCCAACGTCCTGACTTTC. V and J are TRBV5-5 and TRBJ2-6; 8 bases line up with TRBD1. Germline V gene lookup returns CDR1 SGHKS and CDR2 YYEKEE (reference sequence). The CDR3 runs 15 residues. V was clipped by 5 bases and J by 7 bases; unmatched bases: 8.

This clonotype was seen many times. The chain uses TRBV15 and TRBJ1-1; D gene unclear. Trimming cost V 0 bases and J 9 bases, with 11 bases left between them. CDR1 and CDR2 (germline): LNHNV, YYDKDF (reference sequence). CDR3 length: 13 amino acids. The chain's CDR3 is CATSRDRLGQAFF. The CDR3, as DNA: TGTGCCACCAGCAGAGATCGGTTGGGCCAAGCTTTCTTT.

As for this clonotype: It may be a read error: a sequence one base away is much more abundant. The rearrangement links TRBV29-1 to TRBJ1-1; D is perhaps TRBD1 (6 bases). CDR3 length: 14 amino acids. Germline V gives CDR1 SQVTM, CDR2 ANQGSEA. V lost 4 bases and J 5 bases, leaving 17 bases between the germline ends. The CDR3 spells CSVVLTGRGTEAFF. The CDR3 nucleotides are TGCAGCGTTGTACTTACAGGGCGTGGGACTGAAGCTTTCTTT.

By frequency in the sample, this clonotype is medium-sized (0.01 to 0.1%). The chain has TRBV20-1 and TRBJ1-2; D is ambiguous. The CDR3 is made up of 11 amino acids. The V end lost 3 bases, the J end lost 8 bases, and 10 bases lay between the germline ends. Germline V gene data show CDR1 as DFQATT and CDR2 as SNEGSKA (reference sequence). The CDR3 sequence is CSASWVSGYTF. CDR3 sequence (DNA): TGCAGTGCTAGTTGGGTGTCGGGCTACACCTTC.

This clonotype was seen repeatedly, ten times or more. This chain links TRBV5-1 with TRBJ1-1, with unresolved D. Germline V gene sequence: CDR1 SGHRS, CDR2 YFSETQ. Trimming stripped 5 bases from V and 5 bases from J, with 7 bases between. The CDR3 loop spans 11 amino acids. The CDR3 spells CASSPGTEAFF. The CDR3 coding sequence is TGCGCCAGCAGTCCAGGAACTGAAGCTTTCTTT.